Each of the 30 T cell receptor beta chains below was sequenced from the same sample in a study of T cells in Graves' hyperthyroidism and ophthalmopathy. TCR beta CDR3 regions were amplified from RNA. RT-PCR in the first round (using the HTBI primer set) targeted the TCR CDR3. MiXCR, applied by TCRdb to the multiplex PCR reads, yields one record per CDR3 protein. The top ten clones hold around 4.1% of a sample with hundreds of thousands of distinct CDR3 sequences, about 15% of them seen once. Sequencing was performed on blood. The receptor set was obtained from a middle-aged woman with Graves' ophthalmopathy.

This clonotype was seen repeatedly, ten times or more. A junction end diverges from the germline sequence, so it may reflect a read error. The chain combines TRBV7-9 with TRBJ2-2; 7 bases map to TRBD2. Germline CDR1 and CDR2: SEHNR and FQNEAQ (reference sequence). The CDR3 totals 14 residues. CDR3 protein: CASSLAAAPGELFF. CDR3 in DNA: TGTGCCAGCAGCCTAGCGGCCGCACCCGGGGAGCTGTTTTTT.

This clonotype was observed a few times. J is TRBJ1-1 and V is TRBV6-2 or TRBV6-3; D uncertain. The V end was cut by 0 bases, the J end by 0 bases, with 5 bases between. Germline values: CDR1 MNHEY, CDR2 SVGEGT. There are 14 residues in the CDR3. CDR3 nucleotide sequence: TGTGCCAGCAGTTACTCTGTGGTGAACACTGAAGCTTTCTTT. Translating gives CASSYSVVNTEAFF.

The chain employs TRBV20-1 and TRBJ1-3; D not certain. Trimming took off 1 base at V and 0 bases at J, with 7 bases between the two ends. The CDR3 is 14 residues long. Germline values: CDR1 DFQATT, CDR2 SNEGSKA (reference sequence). The CDR3: CSARVPSSGNTIYF. CDR3 in DNA: TGCAGTGCTAGAGTCCCGAGCTCTGGAAACACCATATATTTT.

This clonotype was recorded at least ten times. The CDR3 bases are TGTGCCAGCAGTCTTACACAGGGACCGCCGACCCAGTACTTC. It is translated as CASSLTQGPPTQYF. The rearrangement links TRBV28 to TRBJ2-5; a weak D match, TRBD1 (6 bases). This CDR3 is 14 amino acids long. V was cut by 5 bases and J by 7 bases, with 17 bases left in between. CDR1 is MDHEN, CDR2 SYDVKM, per germline.

The genes are TRBV30 and TRBJ1-2; no firm D call. The CDR3 runs 13 residues. Germline V CDR1 and CDR2: GTSNPN, SVGIG (reference sequence). Trimming stripped 5 bases from V and 0 bases from J, with 10 bases between. The CDR3 region is CAWAPLPNYGYTF. The CDR3 coding sequence is TGTGCCTGGGCCCCACTCCCTAACTATGGCTACACCTTC.

This rearrangement joins TRBV10-3 to TRBJ2-7, with D possibly TRBD2 on 6 matching bases. CDR3 length: 13 amino acids. CDR1 is ENHRY, CDR2 SYGVKD, per germline. V was clipped by 7 bases and J by 3 bases, with 13 bases between them. CDR3 nucleotides: TGTGCCATCAATGGGGGAGGAAGCTACGAGCAGTACTTC. Translating it yields CAINGGGSYEQYF.

The chain recombines TRBV5-1 with TRBJ1-5, with D perhaps TRBD1 (5 bases). CDR3 length: 15 residues. Trimming removed 5 bases at V and 6 bases at J, with 18 bases between. Per germline, CDR1 SGHRS and CDR2 YFSETQ. CDR3 nucleotide sequence: TGCGCCAGCAGTCCCGAGGCAGGGATCGGTCAGCCCCAGCATTTT. Encoded protein: CASSPEAGIGQPQHF.

This clonotype occurred many times. This chain links TRBV5-6 with TRBJ2-7; maybe TRBD1 (5 bases). Between the trimmed V and J ends, which lost 1 base and 5 bases, there was a span of 16 bases. The CDR3 covers 15 residues. Germline V gene data show CDR1 as SGHDT and CDR2 as YYEEEE. The CDR3 loop is CASSLWGREGNEQYF. The CDR3 DNA sequence: TGTGCCAGCAGCTTGTGGGGCAGGGAAGGAAACGAGCAGTACTTC.

This clonotype was observed many times. The chain is built from TRBV7-2 and TRBJ2-5; 7 bases agree with TRBD2. CDR3 length: 13 residues. Germline V gene data show CDR1 as SGHTA and CDR2 as FQGNSA. V shed 5 bases and J 7 bases; nucleotides not matched to a gene: 7. Here the CDR3 reads CASSLLASGTQYF. CDR3 DNA sequence: TGTGCCAGCAGCCTACTAGCGTCGGGGACCCAGTACTTC.

This clonotype was recorded at least ten times. This sequence joins TRBV12-3 or TRBV12-4 and TRBJ2-7; D call uncertain. V dropped 3 bases and J dropped 2 bases, with 11 bases sitting between them. The CDR3 is 14 amino acids. As DNA, the CDR3 is TGTGCCAGCAGTTTTGAGTCAAGAACCTACGAGCAGTACTTC. Amino acid sequence: CASSFESRTYEQYF.

The sample holds many counts of this clonotype. V usage is TRBV28 and J usage is TRBJ2-7, with 12 bases lining up with TRBD2. This CDR3 comprises 21 residues. CDR1 is MDHEN, CDR2 SYDVKM, per germline. With 6 bases clipped from V and 0 bases from J, the junction kept 21 bases outside the gene matches. For the CDR3, the DNA is TGTGCCAGCAGCCTGACAGGGACGCCGGGACTAGCGGGTTGGACCTCCTACGAGCAGTACTTC. Encoded protein: CASSLTGTPGLAGWTSYEQYF.

Turning to this clonotype: At one of its ends the junction is not consistent with the germline gene, which may arise from a read error. This rearrangement joins TRBV7-9 to TRBJ1-1; no clear D gene. The CDR3 consists of 13 residues. Germline values: CDR1 SEHNR, CDR2 FQNEAQ (reference sequence). CDR3 DNA: TGTGCCAACAGCTTAGCATTCCGAACTGAAGCTTTCTTT. Protein: CANSLAFRTEAFF.

This clonotype has at least ten counts. This sequence joins TRBV5-1 and TRBJ1-5; the match to TRBD1 covers 8 bases. The CDR3 spans 14 residues. Trimming cost V 4 bases and J 6 bases; bases outside gene matches: 6. Germline loops: CDR1 SGHRS, CDR2 YFSETQ. The CDR3 nucleotides read TGCGCCAGCAGCCCAGGGGGCCGGAGTCAGCCCCAGCATTTT. Translated, it gives CASSPGGRSQPQHF.

This chain joins TRBV5-1 and TRBJ2-5; D tentatively reads TRBD1 or TRBD2 (7 bases each). The germline CDR1 and CDR2 sequences are SGHRS and YFSETQ. The CDR3 is 16 residues long. V lost 3 bases to trimming and J lost 1 base, with 16 bases between them. The CDR3 is CASSWGGGALQETQYF. Here the CDR3 DNA reads TGCGCCAGCAGCTGGGGAGGGGGCGCGCTCCAAGAGACCCAGTACTTC.

The CDR3, as DNA: TGTGCCTGGAGTGGCCCCCCAAGGGACAGGAAAGAGACCCAGTACTTC. It is translated as CAWSGPPRDRKETQYF. The chain employs TRBV30 and TRBJ2-5; 8 positions agree with TRBD1. The CDR3 contains 16 residues. The germline V gene has CDR1 GTSNPN and CDR2 SVGIG (reference sequence). V trimming: 1 base; J trimming: 3 bases; junction bases outside the gene matches: 10.

There are many counts of this clonotype. This chain uses TRBV12-3 or TRBV12-4 with TRBJ2-2; TRBD1 agrees at 7 bases. V was clipped by 6 bases and J by 6 bases; unmatched bases: 4. The CDR3 runs 13 residues. The CDR3 bases are TGTGCCAGCAGCCGAGGGGGCTCCGGGGAGCTGTTTTTT. Its protein is CASSRGGSGELFF.

The sample holds a few counts of this clonotype. The J gene is TRBJ1-1, the V gene TRBV11-1, with no clear D. The V gene's germline CDR1 is SGHAT and CDR2 FQDESV (reference sequence). V was cut by 5 bases and J by 0 bases, with 19 bases left in between. This CDR3 has 17 residues. CDR3 residues: CASSPLRQSFMNTEAFF. The DNA of the CDR3 is TGTGCCAGCAGCCCCCTGAGGCAGTCCTTTATGAACACTGAAGCTTTCTTT.

The sample holds many counts of this clonotype. The chain uses TRBV20-1 and TRBJ1-1; D unclear. Germline assignment: CDR1 DFQATT and CDR2 SNEGSKA (reference sequence). With 4 bases removed from V and 1 base from J, the gap between germline ends came to 10 bases. This CDR3 contains 13 residues. The CDR3 DNA reads TGCAGTGCTATCTCGGCCTCGAACACTGAAGCTTTCTTT. Translation: CSAISASNTEAFF.

There are a few counts of this clonotype. The chain recombines TRBV7-9 with TRBJ1-1, with a possible D match to TRBD1 (5 bases). V shed 1 base and J shed 3 bases, with 9 bases lying between them. The CDR3 length is 14 residues. The V gene's germline CDR1 is SEHNR and CDR2 FQNEAQ (reference sequence). The chain's CDR3 is CASSLEVGDTEAFF. DNA for the CDR3: TGTGCCAGCAGCTTAGAGGTGGGGGACACTGAAGCTTTCTTT.

The chain links TRBV28 to TRBJ2-7; the match to TRBD1 covers 8 bases. CDR1 is MDHEN and CDR2 is SYDVKM in the germline V gene. The CDR3 runs to 11 residues. Trimming took 5 bases from V and 11 from J; bases not matched to a gene: 5. CDR3 nucleotide sequence: TGTGCCAGCAGTACCCGGGACAGGAAGTACTTC. As protein: CASSTRDRKYF. The full variable domain, completed using reference TRBV28 and TRBJ2-7, is DVKVTQSSRYLVKRTGEKVFLECVQDMDHENMFWYRQDPGLGLRLIYFSYDVKMKEKGDIPEGYSVSREKKERFSLILESASTNQTSMYLCASSTRDRKYFGPGTRLTVT.

This clonotype was detected many times. The V and J genes are TRBV7-2 and TRBJ2-7, with TRBD2 as a possible D gene (5 bases). This CDR3 spans 16 amino acids. Germline CDR1 reads SGHTA; CDR2 reads FQGNSA. The V end lost 0 bases, the J end lost 0 bases, and 12 bases lay between the germline ends. This CDR3 is CASSLAYGESSYEQYF. As DNA, the CDR3 is TGTGCCAGCAGCTTAGCATACGGGGAGAGCTCCTACGAGCAGTACTTC.

This clonotype was seen ten or more times. The chain uses TRBV20-1 and TRBJ2-5, with D possibly being TRBD1 (5 bases). This CDR3 region has 13 residues. CDR1 and CDR2 from the germline V gene are DFQATT and SNEGSKA (reference sequence). Trimming took off 7 bases at V and 1 base at J, with 13 bases between the two ends. This CDR3 reads CSGIRGGQETQYF. The CDR3 DNA sequence: TGCAGTGGGATAAGGGGCGGCCAAGAGACCCAGTACTTC.

This clonotype was counted between two and nine times. This may come from a read error, since a much larger clone is one base off. This rearrangement joins TRBV7-2 to TRBJ2-5; a possible D gene is TRBD2 (6 bases). V dropped 8 bases and J dropped 9 bases, with 13 bases sitting between them. The CDR3 runs to 11 residues. Per the germline V gene, CDR1 is SGHTA and CDR2 is FQGNSA. CDR3: CASLTGEAQYF. The CDR3 DNA is TGTGCCAGCCTCACGGGGGAGGCCCAGTACTTC.

Concerning this clonotype itself: One base away lies a much larger clone, so this may be a sequencing read error. This chain connects TRBV6-1 to TRBJ2-2; TRBD2 agrees at 9 bases. Trimming removed 8 bases from V and 9 bases from J; junction bases left unmatched: 7. Germline CDR1 reads MNHNS; CDR2 reads SASEGT. The CDR3 contains 13 residues. In DNA form, the CDR3 reads TGTGCCAGCCCTATAGCGGGAGCACGGGAGCTGTTTTTT. Translation: CASPIAGARELFF.

The V and J genes are TRBV19 and TRBJ2-7, with TRBD1 identical over 9 bases. V was pared by 3 bases and J by 0 bases, with 3 bases of the junction left unmatched. Germline V lookup: CDR1 LNHDA, CDR2 SQIVND (reference sequence). The CDR3 runs 15 residues. DNA of the CDR3: TGTGCCAGTAGTATGGAGGACAGGGGCTCCTACGAGCAGTACTTC. Its translation is CASSMEDRGSYEQYF.

Relative to its sample, this clonotype is medium-sized. The V gene is TRBV6-2 or TRBV6-3, the J gene TRBJ1-2; no firm D call. There are 16 residues in the CDR3. The V gene's germline CDR1 is MNHEY and CDR2 SVGEGT. V gave up 4 bases and J gave up 2 bases, with 17 bases separating them. The CDR3 sequence is CASSSTWGWSNYGYTF. CDR3 coding DNA: TGTGCCAGCAGTTCCACCTGGGGTTGGTCGAACTATGGCTACACCTTC.

This clonotype was counted at least ten times. The chain combines TRBV19 with TRBJ1-5; 7 bases line up with TRBD1. The ends lost 1 base at V and 11 bases at J; junction bases unmatched: 14. From germline, CDR1 is LNHDA and CDR2 SQIVND (reference sequence). The CDR3 extends over 16 amino acids. The CDR3: CASSIGGGWGTEAQHF. The CDR3 DNA follows: TGTGCCAGTAGTATAGGAGGGGGCTGGGGAACCGAAGCCCAGCATTTT.

This clonotype was picked up a small number of times. One end of the junction fails to match germline, which may point to a read error. The rearrangement links TRBV7-9 to TRBJ2-5, with no clear D. The germline V gene has CDR1 SEHNR and CDR2 FQNEAQ (reference sequence). This CDR3 is 8 amino acids long. CDR3 coding DNA: TGTGCCAGCAGCTTAGATCACTTC. Translating gives CASSLDHF.

This clonotype was found many times. The chain combines TRBV6-5 with TRBJ1-5; the D gene is possibly TRBD1 (5 bases). CDR1 MNHEY and CDR2 SVGAGI come from the germline V gene. The ends were cut back, 8 bases at V and 4 bases at J, with 15 bases in the middle. The CDR3 totals 14 residues. Written as DNA, the CDR3 is TGTGCCAGCGCAAGTGGGCAGGGTAATCAGCCCCAGCATTTT. This sequence encodes CASASGQGNQPQHF.

This clonotype was seen ten or more times. The J gene is TRBJ2-7, the V gene TRBV28; 7 bases fit TRBD2. Germline CDR1 and CDR2: MDHEN and SYDVKM. The V gene end was trimmed by 2 bases and the J gene end by 6 bases; junction bases not matched to a gene: 4. The CDR3 length is 13 residues. CDR3 amino acids: CASSLIGLGEQYF. The CDR3 nucleotides are TGTGCCAGCAGTTTAATTGGACTAGGCGAGCAGTACTTC.